This TCR beta chain was recorded in a study of OX40 agonist ivuxolimab in advanced cancers. V lost 0 bases, J lost 6 bases, and 7 bases lay in between. The CDR3 is made up of 13 amino acids. Germline V lookup: CDR1 MGHRA, CDR2 YSYEKL. Here immunoSEQ multiplex PCR was the method, and the copy in TCRdb shows in-frame clones only, minus some. The sample lists tens of thousands of clones; 88% were seen once. The source is an adult with an advanced solid tumor such as melanoma, head and neck, liver or kidney cancer. The sequencing used CD4+ or CD8+ T cells sorted from blood, collected in a trial of the OX40 agonist ivuxolimab. The rearrangement links TRBV4-1 to TRBJ2-3, with TRBD2 as a possible D gene (5 bases). The CDR3 DNA reads as TGCGCCAGCAGCCAAGAGAGGAGGGATACGCAGTATTTT. This codes for CASSQERRDTQYF.